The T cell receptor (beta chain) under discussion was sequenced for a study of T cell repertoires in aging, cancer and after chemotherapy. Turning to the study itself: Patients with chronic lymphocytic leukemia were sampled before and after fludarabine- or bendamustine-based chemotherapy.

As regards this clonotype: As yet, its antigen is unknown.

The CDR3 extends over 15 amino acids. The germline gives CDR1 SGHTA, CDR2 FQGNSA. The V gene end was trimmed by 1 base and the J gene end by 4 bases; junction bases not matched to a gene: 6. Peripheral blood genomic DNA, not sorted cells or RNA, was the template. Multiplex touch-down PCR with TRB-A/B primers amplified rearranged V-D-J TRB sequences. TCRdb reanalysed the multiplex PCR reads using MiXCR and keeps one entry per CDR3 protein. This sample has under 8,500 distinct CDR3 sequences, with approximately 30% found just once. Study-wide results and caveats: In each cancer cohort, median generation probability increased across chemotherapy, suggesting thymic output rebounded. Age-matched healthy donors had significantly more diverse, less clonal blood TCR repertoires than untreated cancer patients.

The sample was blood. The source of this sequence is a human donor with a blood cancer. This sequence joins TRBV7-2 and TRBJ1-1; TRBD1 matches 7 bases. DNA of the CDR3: TGTGCCAGCAGCTTAGTGCAGGGGGAGGCCACTGAAGCTTTCTTT. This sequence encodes CASSLVQGEATEAFF.